One and the same sample provided the 11 T cell receptor beta chains below, sequenced in a study of spatial heterogeneity in lung cancer. TCRdb reanalysed the 5' RACE reads using MiXCR and keeps one entry per CDR3 protein. Counted here are tens of thousands of distinct CDR3 sequences, roughly 7% occurring once; the ten biggest clones make up approximately 2.9%. Time point denoted: sample taken at primary tumor resection. The input material, whole RNA from tumor, nontumor lung or frozen PBMC, was sequenced unsorted. The sequencing here drew on PBMCs, taken at surgery. These receptors all come from a female donor with early-stage non-small cell lung cancer.

This clonotype was seen repeatedly, ten times or more. The rearrangement joins TRBV7-9 to TRBJ2-3; TRBD2 aligns across 11 bases. The CDR3 spans 17 residues. Unmatched junction bases numbered 9, after V lost 5 bases and J lost 2 bases. Germline CDR1 reads SEHNR; CDR2 reads FQNEAQ (reference sequence). CDR3 residues: CASSLSRLAGYTDTQYF. DNA for the CDR3: TGTGCCAGCAGCCTGTCCAGACTAGCGGGGTACACAGATACGCAGTATTTT.

This clonotype showed up many times. The chain has TRBV6-5 and TRBJ2-3; no clear D gene. Trimming stripped 2 bases from V and 5 bases from J, with 2 bases between. The CDR3 extends over 11 amino acids. CDR1 MNHEY and CDR2 SVGAGI come from the germline V gene. DNA for the CDR3: TGTGCCAGCAGTTACGGAGATACGCAGTATTTT. It translates to CASSYGDTQYF.

This clonotype was observed many times. The chain has TRBV7-2 and TRBJ2-7; D is unclear. Germline V gene data show CDR1 as SGHTA and CDR2 as FQGNSA. Trimming left V 5 bases short and J 4 bases short, with 18 bases between. The CDR3 is made up of 15 amino acids. The CDR3 DNA sequence: TGTGCCAGCAGCCCCCAGTCGGTGGGTGAGTACGAGCAGTACTTC. Residues: CASSPQSVGEYEQYF. The full variable domain, its missing parts supplied by reference TRBV7-2 and TRBJ2-7, is GAGVSQSPSNKVTEKGKDVELRCDPISGHTALYWYRQSLGQGLEFLIYFQGNSAPDKSGLPSDRFSAERTGGSVSTLTIQRTQQEDSAVYLCASSPQSVGEYEQYFGPGTRLTVT.

This clonotype was recorded at least ten times. The chain recombines TRBV12-3 or TRBV12-4 with TRBJ2-2; 7 positions match TRBD1. The CDR3 is 17 amino acids. J gave up 1 base and V 3 bases, and 8 bases lay outside the gene matches. CDR3 loop: CASSFRGQGKNTGELFF. CDR3 DNA sequence: TGTGCCAGCAGTTTTAGGGGGCAGGGAAAGAACACCGGGGAGCTGTTTTTT.

This clonotype was found many times. The chain uses TRBV10-3 and TRBJ1-2; 8 bases align to TRBD1. CDR1 and CDR2 from the germline V gene are ENHRY and SYGVKD. Trimming took 4 bases from V and 5 from J; bases not matched to a gene: 3. The CDR3 runs to 13 residues. CDR3: CAISGRQGYGYTF. In DNA, the CDR3 is TGTGCCATCAGTGGGAGACAGGGGTATGGCTACACCTTC.

This clonotype was counted at least ten times. V gene TRBV24-1 combines with J gene TRBJ2-3, with TRBD1 identical over 7 bases. Germline lookup yields CDR1 KGHDR and CDR2 SFDVKD. This CDR3 contains 11 residues. Germline trimming cut 5 bases from V and 11 bases from J; bases unmatched to any gene: 3. CDR3 bases: TGTGCCACCAGTGGGGACAGTAAGCAGTATTTT. This gives the protein CATSGDSKQYF.

This clonotype was picked up a small number of times. V and J are TRBV28 and TRBJ2-3; D not certain. Trimming took 5 bases from V and 4 from J, leaving 16 bases between them. The CDR3 is 15 amino acids. Germline-derived CDR1 and CDR2 are MDHEN and SYDVKM. The CDR3: CASSPPLPRADTQYF. The DNA for the CDR3 is TGTGCCAGCAGTCCACCCCTTCCCCGGGCAGATACGCAGTATTTT.

The chain couples TRBV20-1 to TRBJ1-5; D remains ambiguous. This CDR3 region has 13 residues. CDR1 and CDR2 from the germline V gene are DFQATT and SNEGSKA (reference sequence). V lost 3 bases and J 0 bases, leaving 6 bases between the germline ends. The CDR3 bases are TGCAGTGCTAGGGAGAATAGCAATCAGCCCCAGCATTTT. It is translated as CSARENSNQPQHF.

This clonotype was picked up many times. The CDR3 bases are TGTGCCAGCAGTCACGACCCGACTAGCGGCTCACCGGAGCAGTACTTC. Amino acids: CASSHDPTSGSPEQYF. This sequence joins TRBV6-6 and TRBJ2-7, with TRBD2 matching over 9 bases. Trimming cost V 5 bases and J 7 bases; bases outside gene matches: 15. The CDR3 is made up of 16 amino acids. The germline CDR1 and CDR2 sequences are MNHNY and SVGAGI (reference sequence).

This clonotype was counted many times. The chain has TRBV20-1 and TRBJ2-1; D unresolved. The V gene's germline CDR1 is DFQATT and CDR2 SNEGSKA (reference sequence). The CDR3 sequence is 12 residues long. Trimming removed 6 bases from V and 4 bases from J, with 10 bases in between. The CDR3 sequence is CSASRDYNEQFF. The DNA for the CDR3 is TGCAGTGCGAGTAGGGATTACAATGAGCAGTTCTTC.

The chain uses TRBV27 and TRBJ2-1; TRBD1 aligns across 8 bases. This CDR3 comprises 16 residues. Germline values: CDR1 MNHEY, CDR2 SMNVEV (reference sequence). Trimming took 6 bases from V and 2 from J; bases not matched to a gene: 9. The CDR3 sequence: CASSKWEDRAYNEQFF. CDR3 nucleotide sequence: TGTGCCAGCAGCAAGTGGGAGGACAGGGCCTACAATGAGCAGTTCTTC.